Listed here is a single T cell receptor beta chain. Its antigen is unknown. No base-level quality is on record; no much larger clone is a single base apart. Library generation was performed with the immunoSEQ multiplex PCR assay. RNA was extracted from all samples and reverse transcribed into cDNA, which served as template for TCR sequencing. First-strand cDNA was synthesized using SuperScript III with a 2:1 mix of oligo-dT and random hexamers. A synthetic immune receptor repertoire was used to gauge amplification bias, and whatever bias remained was removed computationally. The authors' pipeline ran thus. Raw reads were preprocessed to remove errors, and CDR3 was defined according to IMGT conventions as the region from the conserved cysteine to phenylalanine. Clonality was computed by normalizing Shannon entropy by log2 of the number of productive unique TCRs and subtracting the result from 1. Scalp TCRbeta sequences were cross-referenced with sorted blood CD4 and CD8 repertoires so that the CD4 or CD8 identity of scalp clones could be inferred. The clones in this table, taken by TCRdb from immuneACCESS, are in-frame only. Not every clone is retained; where verified, under half of the shortfall comes from an unresolved V gene, and the cause of the rest is unknown. V, J and clone size derive from that table, while D and trimming were established from the DNA sequence. This sample lists about 140,000 clones; 51% were detected once. Approximately 1% of the sample is held by the ten biggest clonotypes.

V drops 5 bases and J drops 2 bases, leaving 14 bases in between. The CDR3 has 14 amino acids, counting the end cysteine and phenylalanine. Of the read, only the CDR3 DNA is kept; its 42 bases are in frame from base 1. Sequences SQVTM (CDR1) and ANQGSEA (CDR2) are obtained from the germline V gene. These data are taken from a study of CD8+ T cells in alopecia areata (dated by TCRdb to the late 2010s). For context, the study as a whole: Treated patients were enrolled in an open-label pilot trial of oral tofacitinib at 5 to 10 mg twice daily for moderate-to-severe alopecia areata. Patients received tofacitinib for 6 to 18 months and were then followed off drug for 6 months to check for delayed response and recurrence. RNA was extracted with the PAXgene miRNA kit for fixed scalp, the miRNeasy kit for PBMCs, and the RNeasy kit for mouse skin. TCRbeta CDR3 regions were amplified by immunoSEQ multiplex PCR using 35 Vbeta forward and 13 Jbeta reverse primers. On the human side, TCRbeta sequencing was run on scalp tissue and on sorted CD4+ and CD8+ peripheral blood T cells from healthy controls and from alopecia areata patients with either patchy or totalis/universalis disease. Biopsies were taken from tofacitinib-treated patients at baseline and at 4 and 24 weeks of treatment, and a later scalp biopsy was taken in several of the tofacitinib-treated patients. The study used high-throughput TCRbeta sequencing to examine T cell clonal expansion in alopecia areata, in both the C3H/HeJ mouse model and human patients. Clonality in the scalp was compared among normal scalp (n=4), patchy alopecia areata scalp (n=8), and alopecia totalis/universalis scalp (n=8). The research as a whole found: Scalp TCR repertoire analysis is complicated because resident alphabeta T cells in normal human skin are also sequenced, whereas mouse skin is dominated by gammadelta T cells. Lesional scalp, especially in alopecia totalis/universalis, showed higher clonality and more expanded CD8+ clones than normal scalp, suggesting antigenic drive. Shared TCR sequences between patients were less evident than in mice, which may be partly attributable to HLA diversity in the patient population.

Read against the paper, the sample's time point label means: baseline before oral tofacitinib. Lesional scalp punch biopsies and peripheral blood were collected from alopecia areata patients. PBMCs were separated by density centrifugation and stained for CD3, CD4 and CD8, after which CD4+ and CD8+ T cells were sorted on a FACSAria. The source of this sequence is a human donor with alopecia areata. The sequencing used CD4+ T cells sorted from blood, collected at week 0. The sequence links TRBV29-1 to TRBJ2-3; the D gene is possibly TRBD1 or TRBD2, with 5 bases matching each. The CDR3 in this case is CSVSEGRLTDTQYF. The base sequence is TGCAGCGTTAGTGAGGGACGCCTCACAGATACGCAGTATTTT.